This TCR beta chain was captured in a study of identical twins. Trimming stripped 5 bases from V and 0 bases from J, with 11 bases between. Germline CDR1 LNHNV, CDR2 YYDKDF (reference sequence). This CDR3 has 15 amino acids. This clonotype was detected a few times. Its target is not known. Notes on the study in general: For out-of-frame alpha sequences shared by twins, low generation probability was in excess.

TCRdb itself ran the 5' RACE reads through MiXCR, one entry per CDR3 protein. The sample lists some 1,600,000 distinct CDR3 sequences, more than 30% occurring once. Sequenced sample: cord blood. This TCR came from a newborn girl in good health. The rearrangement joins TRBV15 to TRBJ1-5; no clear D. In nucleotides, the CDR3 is TGTGCCACCAGCCCCGACACTACTAGCAATCAGCCCCAGCATTTT. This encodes CATSPDTTSNQPQHF.